These 2 T cell receptor beta chains were sequenced from one sample in a study of blood T cell repertoires in COVID-19. The repertoire was sequenced with immunoSEQ multiplex PCR; TCRdb's copy has only in-frame clones and lacks some. This sample has more than 200,000 clones, with around 86% found just once. The sequenced material came from PBMCs or T cells enriched from blood (not recorded which). The origin of the receptors is a man aged 40-55 years who had recovered from COVID-19.

The chain links TRBV7-9 to TRBJ1-2; the match to TRBD1 covers 8 bases. Germline CDR1 SEHNR, CDR2 FQNEAQ (reference sequence). V was pared by 5 bases and J by 4 bases, with 9 bases of the junction left unmatched. The CDR3 totals 15 residues. The CDR3 region has the DNA TGTGCCAGCAGCATAGAGGGACAGGCTCTCTATGGCTACACCTTC. Its translation is CASSIEGQALYGYTF. The full variable domain, rest sourced from reference TRBV7-9 and TRBJ1-2, is DTGVSQNPRHKITKRGQNVTFRCDPISEHNRLYWYRQTLGQGPEFLTYFQNEAQLEKSRLLSDRFSAERPKGSFSTLEIQRTEQGDSAMYLCASSIEGQALYGYTFGSGTRLTVV.

The chain uses TRBV27 and TRBJ1-1; D is undetermined. The germline V gene encodes CDR1 MNHEY and CDR2 SMNVEV (reference sequence). V was clipped by 5 bases and J by 1 base, with 14 bases between them. This CDR3 is 15 amino acids long. In DNA form, the CDR3 reads TGTGCCAGCAGTCCCCAGAGACGGGAGAACACTGAAGCTTTCTTT. This translates into CASSPQRRENTEAFF.